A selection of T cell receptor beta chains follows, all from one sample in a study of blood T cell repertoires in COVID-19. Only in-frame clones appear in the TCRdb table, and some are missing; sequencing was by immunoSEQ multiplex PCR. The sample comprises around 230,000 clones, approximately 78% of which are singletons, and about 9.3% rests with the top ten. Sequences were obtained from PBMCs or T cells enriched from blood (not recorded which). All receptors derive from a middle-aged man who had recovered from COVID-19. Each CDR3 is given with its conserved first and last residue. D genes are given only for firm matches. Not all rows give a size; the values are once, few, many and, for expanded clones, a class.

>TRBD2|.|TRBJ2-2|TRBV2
TGTGCCAGCGGAGGCGGGGGGAACACCGGGGAGCTGTTTTTT
CASGGGGNTGELFF
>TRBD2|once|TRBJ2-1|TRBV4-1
TGCGCCAGCAGCCAAGATGAGTATAGCGGGAGGGCCAATGAGCAGTTCTTC
CASSQDEYSGRANEQFF
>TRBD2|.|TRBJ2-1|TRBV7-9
TGTGCCAGCAGCCTGGGCACGGCTAGCGGGAGGAATGAGCAGTTCTTC
CASSLGTASGRNEQFF
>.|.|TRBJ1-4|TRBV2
TGTGCCAGCGTCTCCTTTATGGGCGAAAAACTGTTTTTT
CASVSFMGEKLFF
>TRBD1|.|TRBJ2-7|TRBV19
TGTGCCAGTAGCGGGACAGGTATTATTCACGAGCAGTACTTC
CASSGTGIIHEQYF
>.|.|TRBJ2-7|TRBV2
TGTGCCAGCACCCCGGGGGACAGAAACTACGAGCAGTACTTC
CASTPGDRNYEQYF
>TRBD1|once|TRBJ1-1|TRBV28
TGTGCCAGCGTCGGACAGGAACTTAGTCCGCGGTTT
CASVGQELSPRF
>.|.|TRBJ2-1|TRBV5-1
TGCGCCAGCAGCTTGGACACGAACAGGTACAATGAGCAGTTCTTC
CASSLDTNRYNEQFF
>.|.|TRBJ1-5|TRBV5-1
TGCGCCAGCAGCGTGGTTCCGCGGGACCTCAATCAGCCCCAGCATTTT
CASSVVPRDLNQPQHF
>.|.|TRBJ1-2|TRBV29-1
TGCAGCGTTGTAGTTGAGAGGGCAGTTAACTATGGCTACACCTTC
CSVVVERAVNYGYTF
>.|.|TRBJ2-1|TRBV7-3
TGTGCCAGCAGCCTCGCACAGACTAGGACTGAGCAGTTCTTC
CASSLAQTRTEQFF
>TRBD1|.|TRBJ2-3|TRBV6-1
TGTGCCAGCAGTGCACCCCGGGACAGAATCACAGATACGCAGTATTTT
CASSAPRDRITDTQYF
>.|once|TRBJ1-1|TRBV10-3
TGTGCCATCTCGCGAGTGAACACTGAAGCTTTCTTT
CAISRVNTEAFF
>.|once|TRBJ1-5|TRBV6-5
TGTGCCAGCAGTAAGGGACTAAATAGCAATCAGCCCCAGCATTTT
CASSKGLNSNQPQHF
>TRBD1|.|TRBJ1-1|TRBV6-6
TGTGCCAGCACCCCGGGACAGAACCTGAACACTGAAGCTTTCTTT
CASTPGQNLNTEAFF
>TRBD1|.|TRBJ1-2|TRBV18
TGTGCCAGCTCACCACCGGGGGACAGAGTATCTTATGGCTACACCTTC
CASSPPGDRVSYGYTF
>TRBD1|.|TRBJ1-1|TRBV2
TGTGCCAGCAGTAACCCCCACTGGGCGGGACAGGAAAACACTGAAGCTTTCTTT
CASSNPHWAGQENTEAFF
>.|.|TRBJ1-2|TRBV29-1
TGCAGCGTTGGTGAGAACTATGACTACACCTTC
CSVGENYDYTF
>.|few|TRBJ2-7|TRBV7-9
TGTGCCAGCAGCTTCCACGGGTACGAGCAGTACTTC
CASSFHGYEQYF
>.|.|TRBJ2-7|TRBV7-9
TGTGCCAGCAGCGGAGCTCGAACAGGGATGTGGTCCTACGAGCAGTACTTC
CASSGARTGMWSYEQYF
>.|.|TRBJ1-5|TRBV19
TGTGCCAGTAGTATAAACAGGGACCAGCCCCAGCATTTT
CASSINRDQPQHF
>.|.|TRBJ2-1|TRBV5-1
TGCGCCAGCAGCTTGGCCCAACTAGCCCAAAATGAGCAGTTCTTC
CASSLAQLAQNEQFF
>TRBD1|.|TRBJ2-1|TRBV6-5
TGTGCCAGCCGGGGGACAGGGAGAGATGAGCAGTTCTTC
CASRGTGRDEQFF
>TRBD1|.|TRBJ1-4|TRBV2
TGTGCCAGCAGTGAAGGACAGGGAGGTGAAAAACTGTTTTTT
CASSEGQGGEKLFF
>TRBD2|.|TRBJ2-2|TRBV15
TGTGCCACCAGCAGAGGGTCCCTAGCGGGGGGGCGAGTCGGGGAGCTGTTTTTT
CATSRGSLAGGRVGELFF
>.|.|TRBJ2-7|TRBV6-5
TGTGCCAGCAACCGGGATTACGAGCAGTACTTC
CASNRDYEQYF
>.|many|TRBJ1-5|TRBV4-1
TGCGCCAGCAGCCAAGATGGGGTAGGGAGCGGTAGCAATCAGCCCCAGCATTTT
CASSQDGVGSGSNQPQHF
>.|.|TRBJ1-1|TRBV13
TGTGCCAGCAGCTTTTCAGGCCCCTATATTAACACGGCTGAAGCTTTCTTT
CASSFSGPYINTAEAFF
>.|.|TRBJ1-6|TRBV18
TGTGCCAGCTCACCCTCCGGTAATAATTCACCCCTCCACTTT
CASSPSGNNSPLHF
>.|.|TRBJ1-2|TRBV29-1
TGCAGCGTTGAAGGAGCCACAGGCGACAACTATGGCTACACCTTC
CSVEGATGDNYGYTF
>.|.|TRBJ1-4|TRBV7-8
TGTGCCAGCAGCTTAGCTCAGGGGAGAGAGGAAAAACTGTTTTTT
CASSLAQGREEKLFF
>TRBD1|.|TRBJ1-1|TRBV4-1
TGCGCCAGCAGCCAACCCGGACAGGGGGCAAGAGCTTTCTTT
CASSQPGQGARAFF
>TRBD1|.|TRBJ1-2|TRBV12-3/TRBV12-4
TGTGCCAGCAGTTTTACGGCAGGGGGCGGCTACACCTTC
CASSFTAGGGYTF
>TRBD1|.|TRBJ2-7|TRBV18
TGTGCCAGCTCACCTGAACGGGACAGCGCCTACGAGCAGTACTTC
CASSPERDSAYEQYF
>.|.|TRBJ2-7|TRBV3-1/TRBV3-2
TGTGCCAGCAGTTCGAGGTGGTACAGGGAAAACTCCTACGAGCAGTACTTC
CASSSRWYRENSYEQYF
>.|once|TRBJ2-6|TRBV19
TGTGCCAGTAGTCCACCGTGGACAAATCACAGTCGGGCCAACGTCCTGACTTTC
CASSPPWTNHSRANVLTF
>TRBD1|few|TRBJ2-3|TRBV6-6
TGTGCCAGCAGTCCTTACTCGACAGGGACAAGCACAGATACGCAGTATTTT
CASSPYSTGTSTDTQYF